This is a list of T cell receptor beta chains from one sample in a study of blood T cell repertoires in COVID-19. Only in-frame clones appear in the TCRdb table, and some are missing; sequencing was by immunoSEQ multiplex PCR. The data contain around 330,000 clones, roughly 90% of them singletons. Sequenced material: PBMCs or T cells enriched from blood (not recorded which). These receptors all come from a woman aged 40 to 49 who had recovered from COVID-19. The CDR3 runs from the conserved cysteine through the conserved F or W. The D gene is left open where the match is weak. Clone sizes are given selectively: once, few, many, or a class where the clone is expanded.

D gene: TRBD2; clone size: .; V gene: TRBV6-5; J gene: TRBJ2-3; CDR3 protein: CASSRLAGGGDTQYF; CDR3 DNA: TGTGCCAGCAGCAGACTAGCGGGAGGGGGAGATACGCAGTATTTT
D gene: TRBD1; clone size: .; V gene: TRBV24-1; J gene: TRBJ1-5; CDR3 protein: CATIFRDRGYCNQPQHF; CDR3 DNA: TGTGCCACCATATTCCGGGACAGGGGGTATTGCAATCAGCCCCAGCATTTT
D gene: TRBD1; clone size: .; V gene: TRBV7-2; J gene: TRBJ2-7; CDR3 protein: CASSLTQGAYEQYF; CDR3 DNA: TGTGCCAGCAGCTTAACACAGGGGGCCTACGAGCAGTACTTC
D gene: TRBD1; clone size: few; V gene: TRBV6-5; J gene: TRBJ2-7; CDR3 protein: CASSRDSPYEQYF; CDR3 DNA: TGTGCCAGCAGCAGGGACAGCCCCTACGAGCAGTACTTC
D gene: TRBD1; clone size: once; V gene: TRBV5-6; J gene: TRBJ1-3; CDR3 protein: CASGLVTGGVGNTIYF; CDR3 DNA: TGTGCCAGCGGACTGGTCACAGGGGGCGTTGGAAACACCATATATTTT
D gene: .; clone size: .; V gene: TRBV28; J gene: TRBJ2-3; CDR3 protein: CASSDTLSTDTQYF; CDR3 DNA: TGTGCCAGCAGTGACACTCTTAGCACAGATACGCAGTATTTT
D gene: .; clone size: .; V gene: TRBV2; J gene: TRBJ1-3; CDR3 protein: CASRDPDLGGISIYF; CDR3 DNA: TGTGCCAGCAGGGACCCTGACTTGGGAGGTATCAGCATATATTTT
D gene: .; clone size: .; V gene: TRBV29-1; J gene: TRBJ1-5; CDR3 protein: CSVGQSNQPQHF; CDR3 DNA: TGCAGCGTTGGACAGAGCAATCAGCCCCAGCATTTT
D gene: .; clone size: once; V gene: TRBV6-4; J gene: TRBJ1-1; CDR3 protein: CASSENQYTEAFF; CDR3 DNA: TGTGCCAGCAGTGAGAACCAGTACACTGAAGCTTTCTTT
D gene: .; clone size: .; V gene: TRBV6-2/TRBV6-3; J gene: TRBJ2-1; CDR3 protein: CASSYAGYNEQFF; CDR3 DNA: TGTGCCAGCAGTTATGCAGGCTACAATGAGCAGTTCTTC
D gene: .; clone size: .; V gene: TRBV5-4; J gene: TRBJ1-4; CDR3 protein: CASSPGPRRELFF; CDR3 DNA: TGTGCCAGCAGCCCGGGTCCCAGGAGGGAACTGTTTTTT
D gene: TRBD1; clone size: .; V gene: TRBV7-9; J gene: TRBJ1-2; CDR3 protein: CASSSGQGGYGYTF; CDR3 DNA: TGTGCCAGCAGCTCTGGACAGGGTGGCTATGGCTACACCTTC
D gene: .; clone size: .; V gene: TRBV6-2/TRBV6-3; J gene: TRBJ1-6; CDR3 protein: CASSLEDESPLHF; CDR3 DNA: TGTGCCAGCAGTTTGGAGGACGAGTCACCCCTCCACTTT
D gene: TRBD1; clone size: .; V gene: TRBV15; J gene: TRBJ2-1; CDR3 protein: CATSRGQGTHEQFF; CDR3 DNA: TGTGCCACCAGCAGGGGACAGGGGACCCATGAGCAGTTCTTC
D gene: .; clone size: .; V gene: TRBV2; J gene: TRBJ2-5; CDR3 protein: CASSDYLASEETQYF; CDR3 DNA: TGTGCCAGCAGTGATTACTTAGCCAGTGAGGAGACCCAGTACTTC
D gene: TRBD2; clone size: few; V gene: TRBV5-6; J gene: TRBJ2-7; CDR3 protein: CASSSILAGGTLYPEQYF; CDR3 DNA: TGTGCCAGCAGCTCGATACTAGCGGGGGGAACCCTTTACCCCGAGCAGTACTTC
D gene: TRBD1; clone size: .; V gene: TRBV19; J gene: TRBJ1-1; CDR3 protein: CASSIEQGALNTEAFF; CDR3 DNA: TGTGCCAGTAGTATAGAACAGGGGGCACTGAACACTGAAGCTTTCTTT
D gene: TRBD1; clone size: .; V gene: TRBV13; J gene: TRBJ1-1; CDR3 protein: CASSLRGTGVWSAEAFF; CDR3 DNA: TGTGCCAGCAGCTTAAGAGGAACAGGGGTATGGAGCGCTGAAGCTTTCTTT
D gene: TRBD2; clone size: .; V gene: TRBV2; J gene: TRBJ2-7; CDR3 protein: CASSASGTSGYEQYF; CDR3 DNA: TGTGCCAGCAGTGCTTCCGGGACTAGCGGTTACGAGCAGTACTTC
D gene: TRBD1; clone size: .; V gene: TRBV4-3; J gene: TRBJ1-1; CDR3 protein: CASSQATGGDTEAFF; CDR3 DNA: TGCGCCAGCAGCCAGGCCACAGGGGGGGACACTGAAGCTTTCTTT
D gene: TRBD2; clone size: .; V gene: TRBV7-3; J gene: TRBJ2-1; CDR3 protein: CASSLEGLAGVSEQFF; CDR3 DNA: TGTGCCAGCAGCTTAGAGGGACTAGCGGGAGTAAGTGAGCAGTTCTTC
D gene: TRBD1; clone size: .; V gene: TRBV7-3; J gene: TRBJ1-2; CDR3 protein: CASSFPGQGVDGYTF; CDR3 DNA: TGTGCCAGCAGCTTTCCCGGACAGGGGGTGGATGGCTACACCTTC
D gene: TRBD2; clone size: .; V gene: TRBV15; J gene: TRBJ2-1; CDR3 protein: CATSRDLAGMAYNEQFF; CDR3 DNA: TGTGCCACCAGCAGAGATCTAGCGGGTATGGCGTACAATGAGCAGTTCTTC
D gene: TRBD1; clone size: .; V gene: TRBV4-3; J gene: TRBJ2-3; CDR3 protein: CASSHLYRGFADTQYF; CDR3 DNA: TGCGCCAGCAGCCATTTGTACAGGGGGTTTGCAGATACGCAGTATTTT
D gene: .; clone size: .; V gene: TRBV7-9; J gene: TRBJ1-1; CDR3 protein: CASSLGGHMNTEAFF; CDR3 DNA: TGTGCCAGCAGCTTAGGGGGCCATATGAACACTGAAGCTTTCTTT
D gene: .; clone size: .; V gene: TRBV11-2; J gene: TRBJ1-4; CDR3 protein: CASSSRLGAEKLFF; CDR3 DNA: TGTGCCAGCAGCTCCCGACTAGGAGCCGAAAAACTGTTTTTT
D gene: TRBD1; clone size: .; V gene: TRBV28; J gene: TRBJ2-7; CDR3 protein: CASSSGGAQYF; CDR3 DNA: TGTGCCAGCAGTTCAGGGGGTGCGCAGTACTTC
D gene: TRBD1; clone size: .; V gene: TRBV6-5; J gene: TRBJ1-5; CDR3 protein: CATGTVFNQPQHF; CDR3 DNA: TGTGCTACCGGGACAGTTTTCAATCAGCCCCAGCATTTT
D gene: .; clone size: .; V gene: TRBV4-3; J gene: TRBJ1-6; CDR3 protein: CASSQDRDTYSPLHF; CDR3 DNA: TGCGCCAGCAGCCAAGATCGGGACACCTATTCACCCCTCCACTTT
D gene: .; clone size: .; V gene: TRBV11-2; J gene: TRBJ2-1; CDR3 protein: CASSLGLLRGEQFF; CDR3 DNA: TGTGCCAGCAGCTTGGGACTCCTCAGAGGTGAGCAGTTCTTC
D gene: .; clone size: .; V gene: TRBV19; J gene: TRBJ2-7; CDR3 protein: CASSIDSRLGSLEQYF; CDR3 DNA: TGTGCCAGTAGTATAGATAGTCGGCTAGGATCGCTCGAGCAGTACTTC
D gene: .; clone size: .; V gene: TRBV7-3; J gene: TRBJ2-7; CDR3 protein: CASSLRAGSPYEQYF; CDR3 DNA: TGTGCCAGCAGCTTAAGGGCAGGGTCCCCCTACGAGCAGTACTTC
D gene: .; clone size: .; V gene: TRBV15; J gene: TRBJ1-1; CDR3 protein: CATSGTGFTEAFF; CDR3 DNA: TGTGCCACCAGCGGCACAGGGTTCACTGAAGCTTTCTTT
D gene: .; clone size: .; V gene: TRBV4-3; J gene: TRBJ1-5; CDR3 protein: CASSQDRVPPRPQHF; CDR3 DNA: TGCGCCAGCAGCCAAGATCGGGTTCCCCCGAGGCCCCAGCATTTT
D gene: TRBD2; clone size: .; V gene: TRBV4-1; J gene: TRBJ2-5; CDR3 protein: CASSRQSGSPGETQYF; CDR3 DNA: TGCGCCAGCAGCCGACAGAGCGGGAGTCCCGGGGAGACCCAGTACTTC
D gene: TRBD1; clone size: .; V gene: TRBV30; J gene: TRBJ1-5; CDR3 protein: CAWSGQGSNQPQHF; CDR3 DNA: TGTGCCTGGAGCGGACAGGGGAGCAATCAGCCCCAGCATTTT
D gene: TRBD2; clone size: .; V gene: TRBV10-1; J gene: TRBJ2-1; CDR3 protein: CASRASGGPYSEQFF; CDR3 DNA: TGCGCCAGCAGGGCCAGCGGGGGGCCCTATTCTGAGCAGTTCTTC
D gene: .; clone size: .; V gene: TRBV25-1; J gene: TRBJ1-1; CDR3 protein: CASSGEGGLRRAFF; CDR3 DNA: TGTGCCAGCTCCGGGGAGGGCGGCCTAAGGAGAGCTTTCTTT
D gene: TRBD1; clone size: .; V gene: TRBV6-2/TRBV6-3; J gene: TRBJ1-1; CDR3 protein: CASSLLGDRGYNTEAFF; CDR3 DNA: TGTGCCAGCAGTCTCCTAGGGGACAGGGGCTATAACACTGAAGCTTTCTTT
D gene: TRBD2; clone size: .; V gene: TRBV7-3; J gene: TRBJ2-5; CDR3 protein: CASSSPLAGVETQYF; CDR3 DNA: TGTGCCAGCAGCTCCCCCCTAGCGGGGGTGGAGACCCAGTACTTC
D gene: TRBD1; clone size: few; V gene: TRBV19; J gene: TRBJ1-1; CDR3 protein: CASTRTGLNTEAFF; CDR3 DNA: TGTGCCAGTACCAGGACAGGCTTGAACACTGAAGCTTTCTTT
D gene: .; clone size: .; V gene: TRBV28; J gene: TRBJ1-3; CDR3 protein: CASSLYRDTIYF; CDR3 DNA: TGTGCCAGCAGTTTATACCGAGACACCATATATTTT
D gene: TRBD2; clone size: .; V gene: TRBV19; J gene: TRBJ2-1; CDR3 protein: CASSIESGVSYNEQFF; CDR3 DNA: TGTGCCAGTAGTATAGAAAGCGGGGTCTCCTACAATGAGCAGTTCTTC
D gene: .; clone size: .; V gene: TRBV7-2; J gene: TRBJ2-2; CDR3 protein: CASSWAPGAGELFF; CDR3 DNA: TGTGCCAGCAGCTGGGCCCCCGGGGCCGGGGAGCTGTTTTTT
D gene: .; clone size: .; V gene: TRBV19; J gene: TRBJ1-3; CDR3 protein: CASIRSGTSSGNTIYF; CDR3 DNA: TGTGCCAGTATACGGAGCGGGACCTCCTCTGGAAACACCATATATTTT
D gene: TRBD1; clone size: .; V gene: TRBV15; J gene: TRBJ2-3; CDR3 protein: CATSRDRGQAQVTQYF; CDR3 DNA: TGTGCCACCAGCAGAGATCGAGGACAGGCGCAGGTTACGCAGTATTTT
D gene: TRBD2; clone size: .; V gene: TRBV11-2; J gene: TRBJ2-2; CDR3 protein: CASSLVAGSTGELFF; CDR3 DNA: TGTGCCAGCAGCTTAGTAGCGGGGTCCACCGGGGAGCTGTTTTTT
D gene: TRBD1; clone size: .; V gene: TRBV7-3; J gene: TRBJ2-2; CDR3 protein: CASSPLPGTGGTGELFF; CDR3 DNA: TGTGCCAGCAGCCCGCTTCCCGGGACAGGGGGAACCGGGGAGCTGTTTTTT
D gene: .; clone size: .; V gene: TRBV19; J gene: TRBJ2-2; CDR3 protein: CASSGRFTGELFF; CDR3 DNA: TGTGCCAGTAGTGGCAGGTTCACCGGGGAGCTGTTTTTT
D gene: .; clone size: .; V gene: TRBV9; J gene: TRBJ1-1; CDR3 protein: CASSYRRGTEAFF; CDR3 DNA: TGTGCCAGCAGCTATCGGAGGGGCACTGAAGCTTTCTTT
D gene: TRBD2; clone size: .; V gene: TRBV4-2; J gene: TRBJ2-1; CDR3 protein: CASSLGEGSNEQFF; CDR3 DNA: TGTGCCAGCAGCCTGGGGGAGGGCAGCAATGAGCAGTTCTTC
D gene: TRBD2; clone size: .; V gene: TRBV6-2/TRBV6-3; J gene: TRBJ2-1; CDR3 protein: CASSSYSGGDNEQFF; CDR3 DNA: TGTGCCAGCAGTTCGTATTCGGGGGGGGATAATGAGCAGTTCTTC
D gene: TRBD2; clone size: .; V gene: TRBV7-8; J gene: TRBJ2-1; CDR3 protein: CASSPREAGWSEQFF; CDR3 DNA: TGTGCCAGCTCCCCGAGAGAAGCGGGATGGAGTGAGCAGTTCTTC